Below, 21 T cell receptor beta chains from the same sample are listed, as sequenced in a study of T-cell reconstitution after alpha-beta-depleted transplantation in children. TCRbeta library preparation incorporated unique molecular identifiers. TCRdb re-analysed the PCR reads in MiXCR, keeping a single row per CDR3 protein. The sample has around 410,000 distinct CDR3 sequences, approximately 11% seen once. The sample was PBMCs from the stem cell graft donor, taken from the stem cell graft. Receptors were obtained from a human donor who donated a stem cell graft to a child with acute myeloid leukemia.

CDR3 bases: TGTGCCAGTACGGGAGGAGCAACCGGGGAGCTGTTTTTT. Translation: CASTGGATGELFF. The chain couples TRBV19 to TRBJ2-2, with 7 bases identical to TRBD2. The V gene's germline CDR1 is LNHDA and CDR2 SQIVND (reference sequence). The V gene end was trimmed by 7 bases and the J gene end by 5 bases; junction bases not matched to a gene: 4. CDR3 length equals 13 residues.

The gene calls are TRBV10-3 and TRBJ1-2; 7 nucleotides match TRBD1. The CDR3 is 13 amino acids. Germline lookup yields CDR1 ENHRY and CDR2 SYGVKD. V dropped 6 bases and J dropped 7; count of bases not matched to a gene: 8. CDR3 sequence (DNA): TGTGCCATCAGAGCGGGACAGCTCATTGGCTACACCTTC. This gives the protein CAIRAGQLIGYTF.

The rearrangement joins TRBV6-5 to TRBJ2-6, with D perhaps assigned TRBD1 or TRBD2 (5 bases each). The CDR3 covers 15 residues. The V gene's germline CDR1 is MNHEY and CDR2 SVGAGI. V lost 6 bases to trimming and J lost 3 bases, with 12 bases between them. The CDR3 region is CASSPRGVGANVLTF. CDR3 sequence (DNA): TGTGCCAGCAGCCCAAGAGGGGTTGGGGCCAACGTCCTGACTTTC.

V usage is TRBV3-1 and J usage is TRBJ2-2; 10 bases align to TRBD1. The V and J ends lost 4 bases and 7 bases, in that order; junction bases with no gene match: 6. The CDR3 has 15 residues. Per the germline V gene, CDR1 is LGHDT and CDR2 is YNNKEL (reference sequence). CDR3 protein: CASSPGQGRNGELFF. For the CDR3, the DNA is TGTGCCAGCAGCCCGGGACAGGGGAGGAACGGGGAGCTGTTTTTT.

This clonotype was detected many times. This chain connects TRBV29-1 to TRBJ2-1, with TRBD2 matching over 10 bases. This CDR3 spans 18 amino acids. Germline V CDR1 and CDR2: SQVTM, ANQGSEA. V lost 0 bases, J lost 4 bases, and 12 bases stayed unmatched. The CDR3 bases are TGCAGCGTTGAAGATGGATCCAGCGGGGGGGCGAAATACAATGAGCAGTTCTTC. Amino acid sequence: CSVEDGSSGGAKYNEQFF.

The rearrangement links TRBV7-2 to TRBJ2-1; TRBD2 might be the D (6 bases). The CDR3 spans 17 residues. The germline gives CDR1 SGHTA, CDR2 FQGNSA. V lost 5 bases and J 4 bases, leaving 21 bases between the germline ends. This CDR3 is CASSGPKGRSGYNEQFF. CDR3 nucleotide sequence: TGTGCCAGCAGCGGCCCCAAGGGTCGCAGCGGGTACAATGAGCAGTTCTTC.

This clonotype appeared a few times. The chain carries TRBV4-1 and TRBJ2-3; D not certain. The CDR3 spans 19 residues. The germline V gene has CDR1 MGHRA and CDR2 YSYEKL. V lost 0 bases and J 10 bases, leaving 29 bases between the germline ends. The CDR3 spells CASSQDRFDYDKPPEPQYF. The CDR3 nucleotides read TGCGCCAGCAGCCAAGATCGTTTTGATTACGACAAACCACCGGAGCCGCAGTATTTT.

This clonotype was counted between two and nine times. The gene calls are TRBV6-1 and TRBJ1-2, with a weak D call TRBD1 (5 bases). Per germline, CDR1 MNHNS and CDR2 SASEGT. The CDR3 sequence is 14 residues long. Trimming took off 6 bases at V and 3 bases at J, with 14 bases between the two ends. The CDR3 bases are TGTGCCAGCAGCCCCCCGGGACGGCACTATGGCTACACCTTC. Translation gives CASSPPGRHYGYTF.

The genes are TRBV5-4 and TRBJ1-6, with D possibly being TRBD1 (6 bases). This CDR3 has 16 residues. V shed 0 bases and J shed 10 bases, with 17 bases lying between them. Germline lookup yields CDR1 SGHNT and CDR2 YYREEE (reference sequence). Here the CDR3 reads CASSLGLRGRQSPLHF. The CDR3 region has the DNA TGTGCCAGCAGCTTGGGACTTCGGGGGCGGCAATCACCCCTCCACTTT.

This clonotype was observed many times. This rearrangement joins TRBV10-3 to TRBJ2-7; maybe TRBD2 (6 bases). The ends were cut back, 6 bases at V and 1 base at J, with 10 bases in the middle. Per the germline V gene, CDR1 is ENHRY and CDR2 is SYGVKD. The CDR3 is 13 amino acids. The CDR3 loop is CAISGTGSYEQYF. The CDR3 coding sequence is TGTGCCATCAGCGGGACTGGATCCTACGAGCAGTACTTC.

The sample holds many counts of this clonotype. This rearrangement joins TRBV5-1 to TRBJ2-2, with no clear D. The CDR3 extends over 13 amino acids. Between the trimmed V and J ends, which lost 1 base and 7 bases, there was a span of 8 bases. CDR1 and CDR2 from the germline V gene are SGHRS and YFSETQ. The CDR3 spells CASSLRVDGELFF. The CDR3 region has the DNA TGCGCCAGCAGCTTGAGAGTAGACGGGGAGCTGTTTTTT.

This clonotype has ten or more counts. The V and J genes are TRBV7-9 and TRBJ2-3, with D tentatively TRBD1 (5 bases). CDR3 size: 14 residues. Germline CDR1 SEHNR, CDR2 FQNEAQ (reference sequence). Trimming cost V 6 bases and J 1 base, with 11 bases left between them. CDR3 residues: CASSPTEGTDTQYF. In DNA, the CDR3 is TGTGCCAGCAGTCCGACAGAGGGCACAGATACGCAGTATTTT. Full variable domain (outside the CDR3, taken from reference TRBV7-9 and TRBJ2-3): DTGVSQNPRHKITKRGQNVTFRCDPISEHNRLYWYRQTLGQGPEFLTYFQNEAQLEKSRLLSDRFSAERPKGSFSTLEIQRTEQGDSAMYLCASSPTEGTDTQYFGPGTRLTVL.

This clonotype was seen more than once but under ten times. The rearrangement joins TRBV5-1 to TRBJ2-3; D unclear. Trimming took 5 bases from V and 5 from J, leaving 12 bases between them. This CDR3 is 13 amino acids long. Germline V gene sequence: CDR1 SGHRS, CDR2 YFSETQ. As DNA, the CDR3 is TGCGCCAGCAGACCGCCTACGGTAGATACGCAGTATTTT. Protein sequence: CASRPPTVDTQYF.

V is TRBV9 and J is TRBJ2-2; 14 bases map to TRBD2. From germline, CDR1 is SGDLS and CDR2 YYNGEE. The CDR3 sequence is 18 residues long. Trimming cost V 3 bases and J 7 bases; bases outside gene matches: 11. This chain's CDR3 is CASSDTTGTSGSLGELFF. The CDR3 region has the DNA TGTGCCAGCAGCGATACAACCGGGACTAGCGGGAGTCTCGGGGAGCTGTTTTTT.

The CDR3 region is CASSSPGLAGGPTRDTQYF. In DNA, the CDR3 is TGTGCCAGCAGTTCCCCGGGACTAGCGGGGGGCCCTACCCGGGATACGCAGTATTTT. The chain recombines TRBV6-5 with TRBJ2-3, with TRBD2 matching over 15 bases. Unmatched junction bases numbered 14, after V lost 4 bases and J lost 6 bases. CDR1 MNHEY and CDR2 SVGAGI come from the germline V gene. CDR3 length: 19 residues.

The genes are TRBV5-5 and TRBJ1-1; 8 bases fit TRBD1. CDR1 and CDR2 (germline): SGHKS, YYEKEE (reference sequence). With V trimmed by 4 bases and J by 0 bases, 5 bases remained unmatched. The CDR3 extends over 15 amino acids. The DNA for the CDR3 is TGTGCCAGCAGCCACTCAGGGGGCCTGAACACTGAAGCTTTCTTT. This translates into CASSHSGGLNTEAFF.

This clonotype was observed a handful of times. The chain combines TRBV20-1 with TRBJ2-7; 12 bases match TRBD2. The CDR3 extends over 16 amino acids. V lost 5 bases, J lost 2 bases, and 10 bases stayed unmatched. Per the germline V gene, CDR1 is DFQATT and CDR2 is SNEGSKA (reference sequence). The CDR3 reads CSALTMTSGRPYEQYF. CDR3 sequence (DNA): TGCAGTGCTCTTACCATGACTAGCGGGAGACCCTACGAGCAGTACTTC.

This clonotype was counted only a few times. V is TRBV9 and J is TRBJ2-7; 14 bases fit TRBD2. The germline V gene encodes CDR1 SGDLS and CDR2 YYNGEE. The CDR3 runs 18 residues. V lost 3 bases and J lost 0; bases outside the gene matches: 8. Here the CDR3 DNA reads TGTGCCAGCAGCGGTGGACTAGCGGGAGGACAAGGCTCCTACGAGCAGTACTTC. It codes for CASSGGLAGGQGSYEQYF.

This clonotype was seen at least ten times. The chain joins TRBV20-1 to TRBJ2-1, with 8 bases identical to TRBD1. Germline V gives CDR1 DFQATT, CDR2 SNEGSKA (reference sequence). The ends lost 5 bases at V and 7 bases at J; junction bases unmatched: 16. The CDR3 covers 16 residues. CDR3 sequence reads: CSAATRGGTGRNEQFF. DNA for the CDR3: TGCAGTGCTGCTACCCGAGGCGGGACAGGAAGAAATGAGCAGTTCTTC.

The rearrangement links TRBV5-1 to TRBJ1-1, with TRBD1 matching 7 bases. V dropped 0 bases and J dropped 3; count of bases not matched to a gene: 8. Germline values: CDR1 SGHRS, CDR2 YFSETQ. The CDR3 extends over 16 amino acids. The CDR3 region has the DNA TGCGCCAGCAGCTTGGCCCTACAGGGGTTGGACACTGAAGCTTTCTTT. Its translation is CASSLALQGLDTEAFF.

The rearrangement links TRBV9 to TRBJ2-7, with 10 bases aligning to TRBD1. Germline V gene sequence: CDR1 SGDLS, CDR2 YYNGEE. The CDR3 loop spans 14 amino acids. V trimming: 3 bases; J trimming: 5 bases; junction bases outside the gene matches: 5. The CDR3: CASSGQGAVHEQYF. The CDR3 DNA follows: TGTGCCAGCAGCGGACAGGGGGCCGTCCACGAGCAGTACTTC. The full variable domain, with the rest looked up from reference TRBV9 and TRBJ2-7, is DSGVTQTPKHLITATGQRVTLRCSPRSGDLSVYWYQQSLDQGLQFLIQYYNGEERAKGNILERFSAQQFPDLHSELNLSSLELGDSALYFCASSGQGAVHEQYFGPGTRLTVT.